The next 29 T cell receptor beta chains were all read from a single sample in a study of blood T cell repertoires in COVID-19. Libraries were prepared by immunoSEQ multiplex PCR; TCRdb keeps only in-frame clonotypes and omits some of them. The table has approximately 120,000 clones, about 80% seen once; the top ten hold approximately 7%. The source material was peripheral blood. Receptor source: a woman aged 45-65 years with acute or convalescent COVID-19.

The chain has TRBV5-1 and TRBJ1-1; no reliable D call. V lost 3 bases to trimming and J lost 8 bases, with 14 bases between them. This CDR3 is 13 amino acids long. Germline V gene data show CDR1 as SGHRS and CDR2 as YFSETQ. The CDR3 loop is CASSSVGGSEAFF. CDR3 DNA sequence: TGCGCCAGCAGCTCGGTCGGAGGGTCGGAAGCTTTCTTT.

The chain couples TRBV5-1 to TRBJ2-7, with 7 bases matching TRBD1. Unmatched junction bases numbered 5, after V lost 3 bases and J lost 5 bases. In germline, CDR1 is SGHRS, CDR2 YFSETQ. The CDR3 totals 13 residues. This CDR3 reads CASSWGTENEQYF. The CDR3 DNA reads TGCGCCAGCAGCTGGGGGACAGAGAACGAGCAGTACTTC.

There are a few counts of this clone. V is TRBV10-1 and J is TRBJ2-7, with TRBD2 as a possible D gene (5 bases). Trimming left V 4 bases short and J 9 bases short, with 16 bases between. The CDR3 is made up of 13 amino acids. Germline CDR1 is WNHNN and CDR2 is SYGVQD (reference sequence). For the CDR3, the DNA is TGCGCCAGCAGTGGGGATCTCCGTGCGGGGCAGTACTTC. Encoded protein: CASSGDLRAGQYF.

J is TRBJ1-1 and V is TRBV12-5, with 7 bases that match TRBD1. V lost 3 bases and J lost 4; bases outside the gene matches: 2. CDR3 length: 13 amino acids. Germline lookup yields CDR1 LGHNT and CDR2 FRNRAP. CDR3 loop: CASGLQGSTEAFF. CDR3 in DNA: TGTGCTAGTGGTTTACAGGGGAGCACTGAAGCTTTCTTT. Full variable domain (outside the CDR3, taken from reference TRBV12-5 and TRBJ1-1): DARVTQTPRHKVTEMGQEVTMRCQPILGHNTVFWYRQTMMQGLELLAYFRNRAPLDDSGMPKDRFSAEMPDATLATLKIQPSEPRDSAVYFCASGLQGSTEAFFGQGTRLTVV.

CDR3 nucleotides: TGTGCCAGCAGCTTAGGGACAGGGGAAGGCTACACCTTC. Translated: CASSLGTGEGYTF. The J gene is TRBJ1-2, the V gene TRBV7-9; 9 bases map to TRBD1. CDR3 length: 13 amino acids. J was trimmed by 8 bases and V by 1 base; bases with no gene match: 2. Germline V gives CDR1 SEHNR, CDR2 FQNEAQ (reference sequence).

The chain recombines TRBV14 with TRBJ1-2, with D unclear. Germline V gene sequence: CDR1 SGHDN, CDR2 FVKESK. The germline V and J ends were trimmed by 6 bases and 0 bases, with 8 bases remaining between them. This CDR3 region has 13 residues. DNA for the CDR3: TGTGCCAGCAGGGCCAGTACTAACTATGGCTACACCTTC. Translated: CASRASTNYGYTF.

CDR3 protein: CASSRDSLSSGNTIYF. The DNA for the CDR3 is TGCGCCAGCAGCCGGGACAGTTTGAGCTCTGGAAACACCATATATTTT. The J gene is TRBJ1-3, the V gene TRBV4-1; TRBD1 aligns across 7 bases. V lost 4 bases and J lost 0; bases outside the gene matches: 6. The CDR3 spans 16 residues. Germline assignment: CDR1 MGHRA and CDR2 YSYEKL.

V usage is TRBV10-3 and J usage is TRBJ2-7; 12 bases are a match to TRBD1. The CDR3 covers 17 residues. V lost 4 bases to trimming and J lost 7 bases; unmatched junction nucleotides: 14. Germline CDR1 ENHRY, CDR2 SYGVKD. Here the CDR3 reads CAISASNPGQGAREQYF. In DNA form, the CDR3 reads TGTGCCATCAGTGCCTCCAACCCGGGACAGGGGGCGAGGGAGCAGTACTTC.

This sequence joins TRBV2 and TRBJ1-5; TRBD1 is a possible D gene (5 bases). Trimming took 2 bases from V and 8 from J, leaving 16 bases between them. This CDR3 is 15 amino acids long. Per germline, CDR1 SNHLY and CDR2 FYNNEI. The CDR3 sequence is CASSESGIWGEPQHF. For the CDR3, the DNA is TGTGCCAGCAGTGAAAGTGGGATTTGGGGGGAGCCCCAGCATTTT. The full variable domain, its missing parts supplied by reference TRBV2 and TRBJ1-5, is EPEVTQTPSHQVTQMGQEVILRCVPISNHLYFYWYRQILGQKVEFLVSFYNNEISEKSEIFDDQFSVERPDGSNFTLKIRSTKLEDSAMYFCASSESGIWGEPQHFGDGTRLSIL.

Concerning this clone itself: Mismatch with germline at one junction end may stem from a read error. V gene TRBV6-1 combines with J gene TRBJ2-1; D may be TRBD1 (5 bases). The CDR3 totals 13 residues. Germline V lookup: CDR1 MNHNS, CDR2 SASEGT. The DNA for the CDR3 is TGTGCCAGCAGTGAAAGGGGCGCCCCTCGTCGGGTCTTC. Translation: CASSERGAPRRVF.

The chain carries TRBV5-1 and TRBJ1-2; 7 bases are shared with TRBD1. J lost 0 bases, V lost 1 base, and 6 bases had no gene match. CDR3 size: 16 residues. Germline CDR1 is SGHRS and CDR2 is YFSETQ. This CDR3 reads CASSLRWDRSNYGYTF. CDR3 DNA: TGCGCCAGCAGCTTGCGGTGGGACAGATCTAACTATGGCTACACCTTC.

The V call is TRBV24-1, the J call TRBJ1-2, with D possibly TRBD1 on 6 matching bases. CDR1 is KGHDR and CDR2 is SFDVKD in the germline V gene. This CDR3 spans 15 amino acids. Trimming shortened V by 4 bases and J by 4 bases, and 15 bases separated the two germline ends. CDR3: CATSDTFTGFYGYTF. CDR3 nucleotides: TGTGCCACCAGTGACACCTTTACAGGGTTCTATGGCTACACCTTC.

The chain combines TRBV27 with TRBJ1-3; the D gene is possibly TRBD1 (5 bases). Looked up from germline, CDR1 is MNHEY and CDR2 is SMNVEV (reference sequence). The length of the CDR3 is 15 residues. The ends were cut back, 2 bases at V and 0 bases at J, with 8 bases in the middle. The CDR3 protein is CASSLTGFSGNTIYF. Here the CDR3 DNA reads TGTGCCAGCAGTTTAACAGGCTTCTCTGGAAACACCATATATTTT.

CDR3 residues: CASSPIPGGYEQFF. In nucleotides, the CDR3 is TGTGCCAGCAGCCCGATCCCTGGGGGGTATGAGCAGTTCTTC. The chain is built from TRBV7-3 and TRBJ2-1, with TRBD2 as a possible D gene (6 bases). Trimming removed 5 bases from V and 8 bases from J, with 16 bases in between. The germline V gene has CDR1 SGHTA and CDR2 FQGTGA. The CDR3 is 14 amino acids.

V gene TRBV19 combines with J gene TRBJ1-6; possibly TRBD1 for D (5 bases). Germline V gene sequence: CDR1 LNHDA, CDR2 SQIVND (reference sequence). This CDR3 has 12 amino acids. V lost 11 bases and J lost 10, with 15 bases in between. Here the CDR3 DNA reads TGTGCCTGCAGAAGGGGCCTATCACCCCTCCACTTT. It codes for CACRRGLSPLHF.

The V and J genes are TRBV5-1 and TRBJ1-1, with TRBD1 as a possible D gene (6 bases). Trimming removed 0 bases at V and 4 bases at J, with 19 bases between. This CDR3 has 17 amino acids. Germline V lookup: CDR1 SGHRS, CDR2 YFSETQ. CDR3 amino acids: CASSLETQQGLGTEAFF. CDR3 in DNA: TGCGCCAGCAGCTTGGAAACCCAACAGGGTCTAGGCACTGAAGCTTTCTTT.

The chain has TRBV27 and TRBJ1-1; 9 bases agree with TRBD1. CDR3 length equals 17 residues. In germline, CDR1 is MNHEY, CDR2 SMNVEV (reference sequence). With 2 bases clipped from V and 5 bases from J, the junction kept 12 bases outside the gene matches. In nucleotides, the CDR3 is TGTGCCAGCAGTTTACATTCGGTAGGGACAGGGAAAACTGAAGCTTTCTTT. Protein product: CASSLHSVGTGKTEAFF.

The chain recombines TRBV6-1 with TRBJ2-1, with D perhaps TRBD1 (6 bases). In germline, CDR1 is MNHNS, CDR2 SASEGT. The CDR3 spans 14 residues. Between the trimmed V and J ends, which lost 3 bases and 9 bases, there was a span of 15 bases. The CDR3 loop is CASSDEGGVSEQFF. CDR3 DNA sequence: TGTGCCAGCAGTGATGAAGGGGGAGTGAGTGAGCAGTTCTTC.

This clone came up a few times. This chain uses TRBV6-2 or TRBV6-3 with TRBJ1-1; 8 positions match TRBD1. This CDR3 has 17 amino acids. Germline values: CDR1 MNHEY, CDR2 SVGEGT. The trim removed 5 bases at V and 5 bases at J, leaving 16 bases unmatched. CDR3 nucleotide sequence: TGTGCCAGCAGTCGGGGCAGGGGGCGCGATAGAGGAACTGAAGCTTTCTTT. It codes for CASSRGRGRDRGTEAFF.

This chain links TRBV20-1 with TRBJ2-3; TRBD1 might be the D (5 bases). The V gene lost 3 bases and the J gene lost 3 bases, with 13 bases spanning the gap. The CDR3 length is 14 residues. Germline V gives CDR1 DFQATT, CDR2 SNEGSKA (reference sequence). This chain's CDR3 is CSASRAGLTDTQYF. The CDR3, as DNA: TGCAGTGCTAGTCGGGCAGGGCTTACAGATACGCAGTATTTT.

The CDR3 reads CASSLLTQGYTF. The CDR3 DNA reads TGTGCCAGCAGTTTACTTACCCAGGGCTACACCTTC. The V and J genes are TRBV28 and TRBJ1-2; D remains ambiguous. CDR3 length equals 12 residues. The V and J ends lost 2 bases and 8 bases respectively, with 9 bases between them. Germline CDR1 is MDHEN and CDR2 is SYDVKM.

The chain employs TRBV15 and TRBJ2-7, with D uncertain. The CDR3 is 15 amino acids. Trimming removed 0 bases from V and 0 bases from J, with 9 bases in between. Germline CDR1 is LNHNV and CDR2 is YYDKDF (reference sequence). The CDR3 DNA follows: TGTGCCACCAGCAGAGATTCTGGCGGCTCCTACGAGCAGTACTTC. Translating gives CATSRDSGGSYEQYF.

In this sample, this clone turned up a few times. For the CDR3, the DNA is TGCAGCGTTGAAGACAGGGCCTCCTACGAGCAGTACTTC. Its translation is CSVEDRASYEQYF. The genes are TRBV29-1 and TRBJ2-7; tentatively, D is TRBD1 (5 bases). Germline V gives CDR1 SQVTM, CDR2 ANQGSEA. The CDR3 has 13 residues. Trimming took off 0 bases at V and 0 bases at J, with 6 bases between the two ends.

The V gene is TRBV5-1, the J gene TRBJ2-5; D might be TRBD1 (5 bases). This CDR3 has 15 amino acids. The ends were cut back, 2 bases at V and 2 bases at J, with 13 bases in the middle. CDR1 is SGHRS and CDR2 is YFSETQ in the germline V gene. The chain's CDR3 is CASSFGAGRQETQYF. The DNA for the CDR3 is TGCGCCAGCAGCTTTGGAGCAGGGCGGCAAGAGACCCAGTACTTC.

This chain connects TRBV6-2 or TRBV6-3 to TRBJ2-3; possibly TRBD2 for D (6 bases). Germline CDR1 is MNHEY and CDR2 is SVGEGT. The CDR3 length is 15 residues. The V gene lost 3 bases and the J gene lost 0 bases, with 10 bases spanning the gap. For the CDR3, the DNA is TGTGCCAGCAGTTATGGGGCGGGGAGCACAGATACGCAGTATTTT. Its translation is CASSYGAGSTDTQYF.

The genes are TRBV5-1 and TRBJ2-7; a weak D match, TRBD1 (6 bases). This CDR3 has 13 residues. Trimming shortened V by 3 bases and J by 3 bases, and 10 bases separated the two germline ends. Germline CDR1 SGHRS, CDR2 YFSETQ. This chain's CDR3 is CASSSDSRYEQYF. Here the CDR3 DNA reads TGCGCCAGCAGCTCGGACAGCCGCTACGAGCAGTACTTC.

This clone was detected only a few times. In DNA, the CDR3 is TGTGCCAGCAGCCAAGACGGGACAGGGGGTAACTATGGCTACACCTTC. Translation: CASSQDGTGGNYGYTF. The J gene is TRBJ1-2, the V gene TRBV4-2; the match to TRBD1 covers 11 bases. From germline, CDR1 is LGHNA and CDR2 YNFKEQ. This CDR3 contains 16 residues. V was pared by 0 bases and J by 1 base, with 1 base of the junction left unmatched.

The genes are TRBV18 and TRBJ2-3, with 8 nucleotides matching TRBD2. Germline values: CDR1 KGHSH, CDR2 LQKENI. The CDR3 runs to 17 residues. J gave up 5 bases and V 2 bases, and 12 bases lay outside the gene matches. DNA for the CDR3: TGTGCCAGCTCACCAATCGGGTCGGGGGGGCCAGGAGATACGCAGTATTTT. This codes for CASSPIGSGGPGDTQYF.

The CDR3 spells CASSLPGTGGKAEAFF. Here the CDR3 DNA reads TGTGCCAGCTCACTACCCGGGACAGGTGGGAAGGCTGAAGCTTTCTTT. This rearrangement joins TRBV18 to TRBJ1-1, with TRBD1 matching over 8 bases. Trimming at V came to 4 bases and at J to 6 bases, leaving 13 bases not matched to a gene. The length of the CDR3 is 16 residues. The germline CDR1 and CDR2 sequences are KGHSH and LQKENI.